This TCR beta chain was documented in a study of monozygotic twins with inflammatory bowel disease. CDR3 size: 12 residues. The germline V gene has CDR1 SQVTM and CDR2 ANQGSEA. TCRdb reanalyzed the 5' RACE reads and collapses them to one entry per CDR3 protein, without DNA. The record lists 110,000 to 150,000 distinct CDR3 sequences, of which the ten most abundant hold over 1%. Sequenced material: blood. The rearrangement uses TRBV29-1 and TRBJ1-1; the D gene TCRdb calls, TRBD1, cannot be checked with no DNA. The TCR originated in a human donor with ulcerative colitis or Crohn's disease, or a healthy co-twin of an affected twin (not recorded which). CDR3 in amino acids: CSTRQGGTEAFF.